These T cell receptor beta chains were read from a single sample in a study of T cell responses to AZD1222 COVID-19 vaccine. The data were produced by immunoSEQ multiplex PCR, yet TCRdb's version contains in-frame clones alone and is incomplete. The sample lists approximately 120,000 clones; 75% to 90% were seen once. Sample: peripheral blood, taken 28 days after the second AZD1222 dose. These receptors were collected from an adult who received the AZD1222 COVID-19 vaccine. CDR3s include the opening cysteine and the closing phenylalanine or tryptophan. Each record gives: D gene, V gene, CDR3 length, CDR3 protein. A D gene is named only where the DNA matches it firmly.

>.|TRBV24-1|16
CATSDFKARCNQPQHF
>.|TRBV28|14
CASTSGQDIYGYTF
>.|TRBV28|16
CASSLFRDANTGELFF
>.|TRBV7-6|16
CASSLGGSGFGNTIYF
>.|TRBV7-2|13
CASSLRQAGELFF
>.|TRBV6-5|14
CASSNPTGSYEQYF
>.|TRBV27|15
CASSLSGGYNSPLHF
>.|TRBV11-3|13
CASSLAGSNTQYF
>.|TRBV7-2|13
CASQTYGGLEAFF
>.|TRBV5-8|16
CASSLAAYSGANVLTF
>.|TRBV19|12
CASSIMGETQYF
>.|TRBV30|16
CAWSLSSRGLTGELFF